These 19 T cell receptor beta chains share one sample of origin, sequenced in a study of T cells in localized non-small cell lung cancer. TCRdb's table, derived via immunoSEQ multiplex PCR, lists solely in-frame clones and lacks some. The profile covers around 83,000 clones, with about three quarters appearing a single time and approximately 21% taken by the ten largest. Sequencing used PBMCs, obtained before any cancer treatment. All receptors come from a man aged 40 to 70 with stage II squamous cell lung carcinoma.

This clone was detected once. The V and J genes are TRBV5-4 and TRBJ2-6; D is ambiguous. The CDR3 runs 13 residues. The germline gives CDR1 SGHNT, CDR2 YYREEE (reference sequence). V lost 9 bases to trimming and J lost 4 bases, with 11 bases between them. Written as DNA, the CDR3 is TGTGCCACCAGTCAAAAAGGGGCCAACGTCCTGACTTTC. Translating it yields CATSQKGANVLTF.

V and J are TRBV30 and TRBJ2-7, with TRBD1 identical over 8 bases. J lost 2 bases, V lost 1 base, and 4 bases had no gene match. CDR1 and CDR2 from the germline V gene are GTSNPN and SVGIG (reference sequence). This CDR3 region has 14 residues. CDR3 nucleotides: TGTGCCTGGAGTGGGACAGGGCTAACCTACGAGCAGTACTTC. Its protein is CAWSGTGLTYEQYF.

The chain employs TRBV4-2 and TRBJ2-5, with a possible D match to TRBD1 (6 bases). The CDR3 spans 14 residues. Looked up from germline, CDR1 is LGHNA and CDR2 is YNFKEQ. V was cut by 4 bases and J by 5 bases, with 14 bases left in between. The chain's CDR3 is CASSPGRGAETQYF. DNA of the CDR3: TGTGCCAGCAGCCCAGGCAGGGGAGCTGAGACCCAGTACTTC.

This clone was counted between two and nine times. The chain has TRBV2 and TRBJ1-6; D not resolved. The V end was cut by 6 bases, the J end by 5 bases, with 5 bases between. This CDR3 spans 12 amino acids. In germline, CDR1 is SNHLY, CDR2 FYNNEI. The CDR3 loop reads CASSGNNSPLHF. CDR3 nucleotide sequence: TGTGCCAGCAGCGGCAATAATTCACCCCTCCACTTT.

The J gene is TRBJ2-3, the V gene TRBV7-9; 9 positions agree with TRBD2. Germline lookup yields CDR1 SEHNR and CDR2 FQNEAQ (reference sequence). The trim removed 5 bases at V and 3 bases at J, leaving 9 bases unmatched. The CDR3 is 16 residues long. The CDR3 reads CASSPLTSGVTDTQYF. CDR3 DNA: TGTGCCAGCAGCCCGTTGACTAGCGGTGTTACAGATACGCAGTATTTT. The variable domain in full, with the rest retrieved from reference TRBV7-9 and TRBJ2-3, is DTGVSQNPRHKITKRGQNVTFRCDPISEHNRLYWYRQTLGQGPEFLTYFQNEAQLEKSRLLSDRFSAERPKGSFSTLEIQRTEQGDSAMYLCASSPLTSGVTDTQYFGPGTRLTVL.

J is TRBJ2-7 and V is TRBV5-4; D possibly corresponds to TRBD1 (5 bases). The ends were cut back, 0 bases at V and 2 bases at J, with 9 bases in the middle. The CDR3 has 14 residues. CDR1 is SGHNT, CDR2 YYREEE, per germline (reference sequence). The CDR3 spells CASSLGDSPYEQYF. The DNA for the CDR3 is TGTGCCAGCAGCTTGGGAGACAGCCCCTACGAGCAGTACTTC.

This clone was seen a few times. This chain uses TRBV4-3 with TRBJ1-1, with D possibly TRBD1 on 5 matching bases. V was cut by 7 bases and J by 1 base, with 10 bases left in between. CDR3 length: 13 residues. Germline V gives CDR1 LGHNA, CDR2 YSLEER. The CDR3 sequence is CASMDTKNTEAFF. The CDR3 bases are TGCGCCAGCATGGACACAAAGAACACTGAAGCTTTCTTT.

This chain connects TRBV5-6 to TRBJ2-7; D perhaps matches TRBD2 (5 bases). This CDR3 has 13 residues. Germline V lookup: CDR1 SGHDT, CDR2 YYEEEE. V lost 0 bases and J 5 bases, leaving 9 bases between the germline ends. CDR3 residues: CASSLAGIDEQYF. In nucleotides, the CDR3 is TGTGCCAGCAGCTTGGCCGGGATCGACGAGCAGTACTTC.

The chain joins TRBV6-6 to TRBJ1-5, with D possibly being TRBD1 (5 bases). V shed 4 bases and J shed 3 bases, with 13 bases lying between them. The CDR3 is 15 residues long. Germline V lookup: CDR1 MNHNY, CDR2 SVGAGI (reference sequence). The CDR3 reads CASSSDRQNNQPQHF. The CDR3 DNA sequence: TGTGCCAGCAGTTCAGACCGACAGAACAATCAGCCCCAGCATTTT.

This clone turned up a few times. The chain uses TRBV4-1 and TRBJ1-1, with TRBD1 identical over 10 bases. The CDR3 totals 15 residues. Trimming at V came to 3 bases and at J to 10 bases, leaving 11 bases not matched to a gene. Germline V gene lookup returns CDR1 MGHRA and CDR2 YSYEKL. Here the CDR3 DNA reads TGCGCCAGCAGCCACTCAAAGGACAGGGGGAGAGGAGCTTTCTTT. Its translation: CASSHSKDRGRGAFF.

This clone was counted at least ten times. This rearrangement joins TRBV9 to TRBJ2-1, with a weak D call TRBD2 (6 bases). Trimming cost V 4 bases and J 0 bases, with 17 bases left between them. This CDR3 spans 17 amino acids. Germline CDR1 SGDLS, CDR2 YYNGEE. The CDR3 is CASSTRDLASSYNEQFF. In DNA form, the CDR3 reads TGTGCCAGCAGCACGCGGGACCTAGCGAGCTCCTACAATGAGCAGTTCTTC.

Only one count was recorded for this clone. The chain has TRBV7-9 and TRBJ2-3, with D perhaps TRBD1 or TRBD2 (5 bases each). The germline V gene encodes CDR1 SEHNR and CDR2 FQNEAQ (reference sequence). This CDR3 region has 13 residues. Trimming stripped 3 bases from V and 6 bases from J, with 10 bases between. This chain's CDR3 is CASSFAREDTQYF. Written as DNA, the CDR3 is TGTGCCAGCAGCTTCGCCAGGGAGGATACGCAGTATTTT.

This chain connects TRBV19 to TRBJ1-1; TRBD1 is a possible D gene (5 bases). In germline, CDR1 is LNHDA, CDR2 SQIVND (reference sequence). The CDR3 has 14 residues. Trimming took off 4 bases at V and 0 bases at J, with 9 bases between the two ends. The CDR3 DNA reads TGTGCCAGTAGTAACAGGAGAATGAACACTGAAGCTTTCTTT. Protein: CASSNRRMNTEAFF.

CDR3 protein: CASSLQQGDNQPQHF. In DNA, the CDR3 is TGTGCCAGCAGTTTACAACAGGGGGATAATCAGCCCCAGCATTTT. The chain couples TRBV28 to TRBJ1-5; 8 bases are a match to TRBD1. This CDR3 is built from 15 residues. Germline assignment: CDR1 MDHEN and CDR2 SYDVKM. The J segment lost 4 bases and the V segment lost 2 bases, leaving 4 bases of the junction unmatched.

The rearrangement joins TRBV7-6 to TRBJ1-3; D remains unclear. The CDR3 is made up of 15 amino acids. Germline V gene sequence: CDR1 SGHVS, CDR2 FNYEAQ. V was clipped by 1 base and J by 4 bases, with 11 bases between them. CDR3 sequence reads: CASSLDRTSGNTIYF. The CDR3 DNA is TGTGCCAGCAGCTTAGATCGGACTTCGGGAAACACCATATATTTT.

This chain's CDR3 is CASSLAQGFGSGYTF. Written as DNA, the CDR3 is TGTGCCAGCAGCTTAGCGCAGGGGTTCGGTTCCGGCTACACCTTC. The chain is built from TRBV7-8 and TRBJ1-2; possible D gene TRBD1, 6 bases. V was trimmed by 0 bases and J by 8 bases, leaving 16 bases between them. The V gene's germline CDR1 is SGHVS and CDR2 FQNEAQ. The CDR3 has 15 amino acids.

The chain uses TRBV19 and TRBJ2-5, with D hard to call. This CDR3 region has 14 residues. Germline-derived CDR1 and CDR2 are LNHDA and SQIVND (reference sequence). V lost 2 bases and J lost 4, with 11 bases in between. This CDR3 is CASSISSIGETQYF. The CDR3 DNA reads as TGTGCCAGTAGTATATCAAGCATCGGAGAGACCCAGTACTTC. The full variable domain, completed using reference TRBV19 and TRBJ2-5, is DGGITQSPKYLFRKEGQNVTLSCEQNLNHDAMYWYRQDPGQGLRLIYYSQIVNDFQKGDIAEGYSVSREKKESFPLTVTSAQKNPTAFYLCASSISSIGETQYFGPGTRLLVL.

This rearrangement joins TRBV27 to TRBJ2-2; a possible D gene is TRBD1 (6 bases). Germline V gene lookup returns CDR1 MNHEY and CDR2 SMNVEV (reference sequence). The V end was cut by 3 bases, the J end by 6 bases, with 11 bases between. The CDR3 has 14 residues. The CDR3: CASSFSAGAGELFF. The CDR3 nucleotides are TGTGCCAGCAGTTTTTCTGCAGGGGCCGGGGAGCTGTTTTTT.

The chain employs TRBV6-5 and TRBJ1-5; 8 nucleotides match TRBD1. Trimming removed 6 bases from V and 7 bases from J; junction bases left unmatched: 11. Germline V gives CDR1 MNHEY, CDR2 SVGAGI. This CDR3 spans 15 amino acids. CDR3 loop: CASRETGAGGQPQHF. In DNA, the CDR3 is TGTGCCAGCAGAGAGACAGGGGCCGGTGGGCAGCCCCAGCATTTT.